The next 27 T cell receptor beta chains were all read from a single sample in a study of T cell responses to AZD1222 COVID-19 vaccine. Sequencing was performed with immunoSEQ multiplex PCR; in TCRdb, only in-frame clones are kept and a portion is missing. The data contain 100,000 to 120,000 clones, over 75% of them singletons. The specimen was peripheral blood, collected on day 0 of AZD1222 vaccination. These receptors were taken from an adult in good health.

The V and J genes are TRBV7-8 and TRBJ1-6; 7 bases agree with TRBD1. The V and J ends lost 1 base and 10 bases, in that order; junction bases with no gene match: 7. CDR1 and CDR2 from the germline V gene are SGHVS and FQNEAQ. This CDR3 region has 15 residues. The CDR3 loop reads CASSLGQGFQSPLHF. The CDR3 region has the DNA TGTGCCAGCAGCTTAGGACAGGGATTTCAGTCACCCCTCCACTTT.

The chain recombines TRBV21-1 with TRBJ1-6; TRBD1 reflects the table's D call only, with no check against the DNA. TRBV21-1 is marked as a pseudogene. This CDR3 region has 18 residues. CDR3 bases: TGTGCCAGCAGCAAAGCGGGCAGGGGGCTTCCTCTCAATTCACCCCTCCACTTT. As protein: CASSKAGRGLPLNSPLHF.

CDR3 coding DNA: TGTGCCAGCTCACCGCCAGGGACTAGGGGTTACAATGAGCAGTTCTTC. Protein sequence: CASSPPGTRGYNEQFF. The rearrangement links TRBV18 to TRBJ2-1; 8 nucleotides line up with TRBD2. The CDR3 is made up of 16 amino acids. J lost 4 bases, V lost 3 bases, and 8 bases had no gene match. Looked up from germline, CDR1 is KGHSH and CDR2 is LQKENI.

V gene TRBV5-1 combines with J gene TRBJ1-1, with D unresolved. Germline V lookup: CDR1 SGHRS, CDR2 YFSETQ. V shed 0 bases and J shed 5 bases, with 14 bases lying between them. This CDR3 is 15 amino acids long. This chain's CDR3 is CASSLATVPGTEAFF. CDR3 sequence (DNA): TGCGCCAGCAGCTTGGCTACAGTTCCGGGTACTGAAGCTTTCTTT.

The sample holds one count of this clone. This chain joins TRBV18 and TRBJ2-7, with D perhaps matching TRBD1 (5 bases). The CDR3 consists of 15 residues. Trimming pared 3 bases from V and 2 bases from J, leaving 14 bases between. CDR1 KGHSH and CDR2 LQKENI come from the germline V gene. The CDR3 DNA reads TGTGCCAGCTCACCTGTGTCGACAGCCCCCTACGAGCAGTACTTC. The encoded protein is CASSPVSTAPYEQYF.

The chain uses TRBV5-1 and TRBJ1-2; D call uncertain. V was shortened by 7 bases and J by 3 bases, with 19 bases between the two germline ends. The CDR3 is 15 residues long. Per germline, CDR1 SGHRS and CDR2 YFSETQ. In nucleotides, the CDR3 is TGCGCCAGCCAGCGAGGGAGTTCTCGCGACTATGGCTACACCTTC. It specifies CASQRGSSRDYGYTF.

The V gene is TRBV12-1, the J gene TRBJ2-3; the D call TRBD2 from the table was never checked on the DNA. TRBV12-1 is a recognized pseudogene. The CDR3 has 12 residues. CDR3 bases: TGTGCCAGCAGCTTTTCGGCAGATACGCAGTATTTT. Amino acids: CASSFSADTQYF.

The chain is built from TRBV28 and TRBJ2-6; the match to TRBD2 covers 8 bases. The CDR3 length is 16 residues. Losses at the gene ends were 6 bases for V and 0 bases for J; bases not matched to a gene: 4. Looked up from germline, CDR1 is MDHEN and CDR2 is SYDVKM. CDR3 sequence reads: CASRAGGPSGANVLTF. The CDR3 DNA sequence: TGTGCCAGCAGGGCGGGGGGTCCCTCTGGGGCCAACGTCCTGACTTTC.

The CDR3 DNA is TGCGCCAGCAGTCAAAATGAGATGGCGGAAGCATGGACTAGCTTAGACACCGGGGAGCTGTTTTTT. Encoded protein: CASSQNEMAEAWTSLDTGELFF. The genes are TRBV23-1 and TRBJ2-2; 8 nucleotides match TRBD2. TRBV23-1 is sorted into the ORF group, with uncertain function. The CDR3 has 22 residues. J was trimmed by 3 bases and V by 2 bases; bases with no gene match: 23.

The V call is TRBV6-2 or TRBV6-3, the J call TRBJ2-5; D gene uncertain. Germline assignment: CDR1 MNHEY and CDR2 SVGEGT. This CDR3 has 14 residues. Trimming left V 4 bases short and J 7 bases short, with 16 bases between. CDR3 in DNA: TGTGCCAGCAGTTTGGCCTCCCGGTTAGGGACCCAGTACTTC. Encoded protein: CASSLASRLGTQYF.

The J gene is TRBJ2-1, the V gene TRBV18, with D possibly matching TRBD1 (6 bases). CDR1 is KGHSH and CDR2 is LQKENI in the germline V gene. The CDR3 has 16 amino acids. Trimming pared 1 base from V and 8 bases from J, leaving 18 bases between. CDR3 sequence reads: CASSPQALVRQDEQFF. CDR3 in DNA: TGTGCCAGCTCACCACAAGCGCTAGTAAGACAGGATGAGCAGTTCTTC.

The gene calls are TRBV28 and TRBJ2-7; 7 bases line up with TRBD1. This CDR3 has 15 residues. Trimming removed 6 bases from V and 0 bases from J; junction bases left unmatched: 8. Germline CDR1 and CDR2: MDHEN and SYDVKM. This chain's CDR3 is CASRGRQGVSYEQYF. DNA for the CDR3: TGTGCCAGCAGGGGGAGACAGGGAGTCTCCTACGAGCAGTACTTC.

This rearrangement joins TRBV7-2 to TRBJ2-4, with D perhaps TRBD1 (6 bases). Germline CDR1 is SGHTA and CDR2 is FQGNSA. This CDR3 has 13 amino acids. V lost 4 bases and J lost 6, with 10 bases in between. The CDR3 sequence is CASSSGHGNIQYF. DNA for the CDR3: TGTGCCAGCAGCTCGGGACACGGAAACATTCAGTACTTC.

V gene TRBV2 combines with J gene TRBJ1-2; no clear D. CDR3 length: 14 residues. Germline V gene sequence: CDR1 SNHLY, CDR2 FYNNEI. V was clipped by 7 bases and J by 7 bases, with 19 bases between them. In DNA form, the CDR3 reads TGTGCCAGCATGGCCGGGATCTCTTTCGGTGGCTACACCTTC. Translating gives CASMAGISFGGYTF.

The chain recombines TRBV5-1 with TRBJ2-7, with 10 nucleotides matching TRBD2. Germline values: CDR1 SGHRS, CDR2 YFSETQ. The V gene end was trimmed by 2 bases and the J gene end by 3 bases; junction bases not matched to a gene: 11. The length of the CDR3 is 17 residues. CDR3 region: CASSFPVTSGVGYEQYF. The CDR3 DNA sequence: TGCGCCAGCAGCTTTCCTGTTACTAGCGGGGTTGGCTACGAGCAGTACTTC.

This chain connects TRBV5-1 to TRBJ2-1, with D hard to call. V was cut by 4 bases and J by 5 bases, with 4 bases left in between. CDR3 size: 11 residues. From germline, CDR1 is SGHRS and CDR2 YFSETQ. CDR3 sequence reads: CASSPDNEQFF. CDR3 nucleotides: TGCGCCAGCAGCCCAGACAATGAGCAGTTCTTC.

The rearrangement joins TRBV11-3 to TRBJ2-1; TRBD2 matches at 10 bases. The CDR3 is 16 amino acids. V shed 0 bases, J shed 12 bases, and the junction held 11 bases outside the gene matches. In germline, CDR1 is SGHNT, CDR2 YENEEA. This CDR3 reads CASSLDHSSGGLRQFF. CDR3 nucleotides: TGTGCCAGCAGCTTAGATCACTCTAGCGGGGGACTGAGGCAGTTCTTC.

The V call is TRBV28, the J call TRBJ1-2; maybe TRBD1 (6 bases). The CDR3 extends over 14 amino acids. V lost 2 bases, J lost 6 bases, and 13 bases lay in between. The germline CDR1 and CDR2 sequences are MDHEN and SYDVKM. CDR3 protein: CASSLKQGFDGYTF. CDR3 sequence (DNA): TGTGCCAGCAGTTTAAAACAGGGATTTGATGGCTACACCTTC.

The chain recombines TRBV4-1 with TRBJ2-7; no firm D call. The germline gives CDR1 MGHRA, CDR2 YSYEKL. The CDR3 is 16 residues long. Trimming stripped 3 bases from V and 0 bases from J, with 15 bases between. The CDR3 reads CASSHEPRSSSYEQYF. The CDR3 nucleotides are TGCGCCAGCAGCCATGAGCCGAGATCCAGCTCCTACGAGCAGTACTTC.

The chain combines TRBV5-5 with TRBJ1-1; D may be TRBD1 (5 bases). Trimming pared 0 bases from V and 2 bases from J, leaving 8 bases between. The CDR3 runs 14 residues. The germline V gene has CDR1 SGHKS and CDR2 YYEKEE (reference sequence). The CDR3 DNA follows: TGTGCCAGCAGCTTGGTGCAGGGTAACACTGAAGCTTTCTTT. It yields the protein CASSLVQGNTEAFF.

The chain links TRBV30 to TRBJ2-1; possible D gene TRBD2, 5 bases. The CDR3 is 13 residues long. V was clipped by 4 bases and J by 2 bases, with 9 bases between them. Germline values: CDR1 GTSNPN, CDR2 SVGIG (reference sequence). For the CDR3, the DNA is TGTGCCTGGATCTCGCGGGCCTACAATGAGCAGTTCTTC. This encodes CAWISRAYNEQFF.

This clone was seen more than once but under ten times. This chain uses TRBV15 with TRBJ1-1; D is uncertain. The CDR3 runs 13 residues. Germline V gene sequence: CDR1 LNHNV, CDR2 YYDKDF (reference sequence). V lost 0 bases and J lost 0, with 2 bases in between. CDR3 DNA: TGTGCCACCAGCAGAGAGATGAACACTGAAGCTTTCTTT. Protein sequence: CATSREMNTEAFF.

This chain uses TRBV30 with TRBJ1-2; TRBD1 matches 12 bases. V lost 2 bases and J lost 8; bases outside the gene matches: 6. Germline assignment: CDR1 GTSNPN and CDR2 SVGIG (reference sequence). The CDR3 sequence is 14 residues long. CDR3: CAWSYGTGGVGYTF. CDR3 in DNA: TGTGCCTGGAGTTATGGGACAGGGGGCGTCGGCTACACCTTC.

The CDR3 coding sequence is TGTGCCAGCAGCGTAGACCCGGGACAGGGCAGGGAGACCCAGTACTTC. Translation gives CASSVDPGQGRETQYF. The chain is built from TRBV9 and TRBJ2-5; 9 bases match TRBD1. Germline lookup yields CDR1 SGDLS and CDR2 YYNGEE. This CDR3 region has 16 residues. Unmatched junction bases numbered 8, after V lost 0 bases and J lost 5 bases.

The chain combines TRBV28 with TRBJ1-2; 7 bases line up with TRBD1. The CDR3 loop spans 15 amino acids. Germline values: CDR1 MDHEN, CDR2 SYDVKM. With 3 bases clipped from V and 5 bases from J, the junction kept 9 bases outside the gene matches. CDR3: CASSLGGAGGYGYTF. CDR3 DNA: TGTGCCAGCAGTTTGGGCGGGGCAGGGGGTTATGGCTACACCTTC.

With respect to this clone: Other DNA sequences within the sample encode an identical CDR3. This chain links TRBV28 with TRBJ2-7; 8 bases are a match to TRBD1. Germline V gene sequence: CDR1 MDHEN, CDR2 SYDVKM. V lost 4 bases and J lost 1; bases outside the gene matches: 6. The CDR3 loop spans 15 amino acids. CDR3 bases: TGTGCCAGCAGTTCCTCCGGGACAGGTTCCTACGAGCAGTACTTC. Amino acids: CASSSSGTGSYEQYF. The whole variable domain, remainder taken from reference TRBV28 and TRBJ2-7, is DVKVTQSSRYLVKRTGEKVFLECVQDMDHENMFWYRQDPGLGLRLIYFSYDVKMKEKGDIPEGYSVSREKKERFSLILESASTNQTSMYLCASSSSGTGSYEQYFGPGTRLTVT.

This chain uses TRBV19 with TRBJ1-5; tentative D call: TRBD1 (5 bases). Trimming pared 7 bases from V and 0 bases from J, leaving 16 bases between. The germline V gene has CDR1 LNHDA and CDR2 SQIVND (reference sequence). This CDR3 spans 16 amino acids. For the CDR3, the DNA is TGTGCCAGTAAACCCCGGAGAGGGGATAGCAATCAGCCCCAGCATTTT. This encodes CASKPRRGDSNQPQHF.